The present TCR beta chain was sequenced within a study of T cells expressing NK-cell markers. Each CDR3 protein gets one entry in TCRdb, which reprocessed the 5' RACE reads and gives no DNA. The sample includes about 550,000 distinct CDR3 sequences. The CDR3 consists of 13 residues. Germline CDR1 KGHSH, CDR2 LQKENI. The receptor's source is a man aged 18 to 29 in good health. Sequencing used blood T cells: a sorted CD56 or NKG2C T cell subset, CD4+ or CD8+ T cells, or bulk PBMC T cells (not recorded which). V gene TRBV18 combines with J gene TRBJ1-2. The CDR3 spells CASSKKAGYGYTF.